This paragraph covers one T cell receptor beta chain sequence. Molecular barcoding with unique molecular identifiers was used for the TCRbeta library. TCRdb ran MiXCR on the PCR reads and lists one entry per CDR3 protein. The table includes 70,000 to 95,000 distinct CDR3 sequences, about 12% detected once. This sample was taken from a study of T-cell reconstitution after alpha-beta-depleted transplantation in children. V dropped 0 bases and J dropped 1 base, with 7 bases sitting between them. Germline V lookup: CDR1 SGHRS, CDR2 YFSETQ. This CDR3 comprises 14 residues. V gene TRBV5-1 combines with J gene TRBJ1-1; D gene ambiguous. This specimen was PBMCs from the stem cell graft donor, taken from the stem cell graft. This receptor was obtained from a human donor who donated a stem cell graft to a child with inherited bone marrow failure. The CDR3 protein is CASSLVTPNTEAFF. The CDR3 bases are TGCGCCAGCAGCTTGGTCACACCGAACACTGAAGCTTTCTTT.